These 17 T cell receptor beta chains originate from one sample sequenced in a study of cytomegalovirus exposure and HLA in healthy donors. Researchers ran the PCR with 60 Vbeta and 13 Jbeta primers. Libraries were prepared by immunoSEQ multiplex PCR; TCRdb keeps only in-frame clonotypes and omits some of them. The table shows 150,000 to 200,000 clones, with 79% occurring only once. Sequencing was performed on PBMCs. The receptors shown here come from a woman in her twenties or thirties in good health and CMV-seropositive.

CDR3 bases: TGTGCCAGTAGTAATACAGATGCCTACGAGCAGTACTTC. It specifies CASSNTDAYEQYF. The J gene is TRBJ2-7, the V gene TRBV19; D gene unclear. Trimming removed 4 bases at V and 2 bases at J, with 9 bases between. This CDR3 is built from 13 residues. Looked up from germline, CDR1 is LNHDA and CDR2 is SQIVND (reference sequence). The variable domain in full, with the rest retrieved from reference TRBV19 and TRBJ2-7, is DGGITQSPKYLFRKEGQNVTLSCEQNLNHDAMYWYRQDPGQGLRLIYYSQIVNDFQKGDIAEGYSVSREKKESFPLTVTSAQKNPTAFYLCASSNTDAYEQYFGPGTRLTVT.

This clone was seen a single time. The rearrangement joins TRBV10-3 to TRBJ2-7; TRBD2 agrees at 13 bases. V was pared by 8 bases and J by 1 base, with 5 bases of the junction left unmatched. The CDR3 runs to 15 residues. Germline CDR1 is ENHRY and CDR2 is SYGVKD. The CDR3 sequence is CAIGRLAGGSYEQYF. The CDR3 DNA reads as TGTGCCATCGGACGACTAGCGGGAGGATCCTACGAGCAGTACTTC.

The J gene is TRBJ2-7, the V gene TRBV27, with a tentative D call TRBD2 (6 bases). From germline, CDR1 is MNHEY and CDR2 SMNVEV (reference sequence). V was shortened by 2 bases and J by 5 bases, with 10 bases between the two germline ends. The CDR3 is made up of 13 amino acids. CDR3 DNA sequence: TGTGCCAGCAGTTTACCAGGACTAAACGAGCAGTACTTC. Translated, it gives CASSLPGLNEQYF.

The V and J genes are TRBV4-1 and TRBJ2-7, with D possibly matching TRBD1 (6 bases). Germline V gene sequence: CDR1 MGHRA, CDR2 YSYEKL. V lost 5 bases and J 2 bases, leaving 10 bases between the germline ends. The CDR3 extends over 13 amino acids. The DNA of the CDR3 is TGCGCCAGCAGCAGAACAGGGCCCTACGAGCAGTACTTC. Residues: CASSRTGPYEQYF.

The chain couples TRBV27 to TRBJ2-7; 7 bases are a match to TRBD2. This CDR3 is 13 amino acids long. Germline V CDR1 and CDR2: MNHEY, SMNVEV (reference sequence). V lost 7 bases, J lost 2 bases, and 5 bases stayed unmatched. The CDR3 here is CASTGRGTYEQYF. The CDR3 region has the DNA TGTGCCAGCACAGGGAGGGGCACCTACGAGCAGTACTTC.

Only a few counts were recorded for this clone. The chain carries TRBV7-2 and TRBJ2-2; 9 bases align to TRBD1. The CDR3 spans 15 residues. Germline CDR1 and CDR2: SGHTA and FQGNSA. Trimming removed 1 base from V and 7 bases from J; junction bases left unmatched: 4. The CDR3 loop is CASSLVQGANGELFF. The DNA of the CDR3 is TGTGCCAGCAGCTTAGTACAGGGGGCTAACGGGGAGCTGTTTTTT.

The chain recombines TRBV5-8 with TRBJ2-2, with TRBD1 matching over 9 bases. J gave up 4 bases and V 4 bases, and 8 bases lay outside the gene matches. Germline CDR1 reads SGHTS; CDR2 reads YDEGEE. This CDR3 is 16 amino acids long. CDR3 region: CASSILQGATTGELFF. The CDR3 DNA follows: TGTGCCAGCAGCATTTTACAGGGGGCTACCACCGGGGAGCTGTTTTTT. Full variable domain (rest looked up from reference TRBV5-8 and TRBJ2-2): EAGVTQSPTHLIKTRGQQATLRCSPISGHTSVYWYQQALGLGLQFLLWYDEGEERNRGNFPPRFSGRQFPNYSSELNVNALELEDSALYLCASSILQGATTGELFFGEGSRLTVL.

The chain combines TRBV10-3 with TRBJ2-7; TRBD2 might be the D (6 bases). The CDR3 loop spans 13 amino acids. Trimming cost V 2 bases and J 3 bases, with 8 bases left between them. Germline V gene data show CDR1 as ENHRY and CDR2 as SYGVKD. CDR3 DNA: TGTGCCATCAGTGAGACTAGCTACTACGAGCAGTACTTC. It specifies CAISETSYYEQYF.

The chain couples TRBV7-2 to TRBJ1-2; D uncertain. Trimming removed 1 base from V and 5 bases from J, with 14 bases in between. The CDR3 spans 15 residues. Germline CDR1 and CDR2: SGHTA and FQGNSA. CDR3 DNA sequence: TGTGCCAGCAGCTTAGGGCAACCGGGTCAGTATGGCTACACCTTC. Amino acid sequence: CASSLGQPGQYGYTF.

Note on this clone: The sample contains more than one DNA sequence encoding this CDR3. The rearrangement uses TRBV7-9 and TRBJ2-3, with TRBD2 as a possible D gene (5 bases). The V end lost 3 bases, the J end lost 4 bases, and 8 bases lay between the germline ends. Germline CDR1 SEHNR, CDR2 FQNEAQ (reference sequence). This CDR3 has 13 amino acids. DNA of the CDR3: TGTGCCAGCAGCTTGGAGGTTGCAGATACGCAGTATTTT. It yields the protein CASSLEVADTQYF.

The chain joins TRBV2 to TRBJ2-2; TRBD2 agrees at 9 bases. V shed 7 bases and J 3 bases; nucleotides not matched to a gene: 9. CDR1 and CDR2 (germline): SNHLY, FYNNEI. The CDR3 has 16 residues. The CDR3 nucleotides are TGTGCCAGCATGGCCGGGACTAGCTTCTACACCGGGGAGCTGTTTTTT. Residues: CASMAGTSFYTGELFF.

This chain connects TRBV29-1 to TRBJ2-1, with 10 bases identical to TRBD2. Looked up from germline, CDR1 is SQVTM and CDR2 is ANQGSEA. The CDR3 contains 16 residues. The J segment lost 0 bases and the V segment lost 5 bases, leaving 7 bases of the junction unmatched. The CDR3 DNA reads TGCAGCGTTCTAGCGGGAGTGACCCGCTCCTACAATGAGCAGTTCTTC. Amino acids: CSVLAGVTRSYNEQFF.

A single count supports this clone. This chain joins TRBV7-8 and TRBJ2-7; 7 bases are a match to TRBD1. Losses at the gene ends were 2 bases for V and 4 bases for J; bases not matched to a gene: 8. Germline V gene data show CDR1 as SGHVS and CDR2 as FQNEAQ. This CDR3 contains 15 residues. The DNA of the CDR3 is TGTGCCAGCAGCTTAAGGCGACAGGGAGAATACGAGCAGTACTTC. This codes for CASSLRRQGEYEQYF.

The CDR3 reads CASSSRPNRDNEQFF. The CDR3 coding sequence is TGTGCCAGCAGCTCCCGCCCCAACAGGGACAATGAGCAGTTCTTC. The chain uses TRBV11-2 and TRBJ2-1; D is possibly TRBD1 (6 bases). The CDR3 consists of 15 residues. Germline V lookup: CDR1 SGHAT, CDR2 FQNNGV. Trimming left V 4 bases short and J 5 bases short, with 15 bases between.

The chain carries TRBV7-8 and TRBJ1-3, with 8 bases identical to TRBD1. Germline V lookup: CDR1 SGHVS, CDR2 FQNEAQ. The CDR3 has 15 amino acids. V shed 7 bases and J 0 bases; nucleotides not matched to a gene: 5. The CDR3 is CASIKDRGSGNTIYF. In DNA, the CDR3 is TGTGCCAGCATCAAAGACAGGGGCTCTGGAAACACCATATATTTT.

This sequence joins TRBV5-6 and TRBJ1-5; 7 nucleotides line up with TRBD1. The CDR3 sequence is 15 residues long. The V segment lost 3 bases and the J segment 3 bases; nucleotides outside the gene matches: 6. CDR1 and CDR2 from the germline V gene are SGHDT and YYEEEE. DNA of the CDR3: TGTGCCAGCAGCTACCTGACAGGGATCAATCAGCCCCAGCATTTT. Translated, it gives CASSYLTGINQPQHF.

The chain uses TRBV6-1 and TRBJ1-4, with D unclear. Germline lookup yields CDR1 MNHNS and CDR2 SASEGT. Trimming cost V 4 bases and J 4 bases, with 10 bases left between them. The CDR3 extends over 14 amino acids. CDR3 coding DNA: TGTGCCAGCAGTGGGAGAGTTAATAATGAAAAACTGTTTTTT. Translating gives CASSGRVNNEKLFF.